The 25 T cell receptor beta chains below were found in one sample sequenced in a study of T cells in Graves' hyperthyroidism and ophthalmopathy. Amplification yielded TCR beta CDR3 regions, with RNA transcripts as the source. When the TCR CDR3 underwent first-round RT-PCR, the HTBI primer set was used. One entry per CDR3 protein results from TCRdb running MiXCR on the multiplex PCR reads. The profile shows a few hundred thousand distinct CDR3 sequences, 15% to 18% of them singletons. Sequenced sample: blood. The receptors shown here come from a woman aged 25 to 39 with Graves' hyperthyroidism.

The J gene is TRBJ2-6, the V gene TRBV6-1; tentatively, D is TRBD1 (5 bases). The CDR3 totals 16 residues. Germline V gene sequence: CDR1 MNHNS, CDR2 SASEGT. V dropped 3 bases and J dropped 0 bases, with 9 bases sitting between them. The CDR3 reads CASSEVTGSGANVLTF. The CDR3, as DNA: TGTGCCAGCAGTGAGGTCACAGGCTCTGGGGCCAACGTCCTGACTTTC.

This clonotype was seen at least ten times. This rearrangement joins TRBV7-2 to TRBJ2-3; 11 bases fit TRBD2. The trim removed 1 base at V and 5 bases at J, leaving 5 bases unmatched. Germline assignment: CDR1 SGHTA and CDR2 FQGNSA. This CDR3 has 16 amino acids. The CDR3 here is CASSLGLAGGRDTQYF. The DNA for the CDR3 is TGTGCCAGCAGCTTAGGGCTAGCGGGAGGTAGAGATACGCAGTATTTT.

The chain joins TRBV5-1 to TRBJ1-2; 7 bases align to TRBD1. This CDR3 has 13 residues. J was trimmed by 6 bases and V by 4 bases; bases with no gene match: 6. Germline CDR1 reads SGHRS; CDR2 reads YFSETQ. CDR3 nucleotide sequence: TGCGCCAGCAGCCTCGGACAGGTCGATGGCTACACCTTC. The encoded protein is CASSLGQVDGYTF.

This clonotype came up many times. This chain joins TRBV6-1 and TRBJ2-7; 10 bases match TRBD1. Germline V lookup: CDR1 MNHNS, CDR2 SASEGT. V was pared by 8 bases and J by 6 bases, with 13 bases of the junction left unmatched. The CDR3 has 15 amino acids. The CDR3 is CASWTGGVDKCEQYF. For the CDR3, the DNA is TGTGCCAGCTGGACAGGGGGTGTCGATAAGTGCGAGCAGTACTTC.

This clonotype was seen ten or more times. V gene TRBV12-3 or TRBV12-4 combines with J gene TRBJ2-2; the match to TRBD1 covers 11 bases. The trim removed 7 bases at V and 5 bases at J, leaving 9 bases unmatched. This CDR3 has 16 amino acids. The CDR3 bases are TGTGCCAGCACCCTAGGGACAGGGGGACGAACCGGGGAGCTGTTTTTT. Its protein product is CASTLGTGGRTGELFF.

Of note for this clonotype: A much larger clone differs by one base, so this may be a read error. The gene calls are TRBV20-1 and TRBJ2-1; 14 nucleotides agree with TRBD2. The CDR3 is 17 residues long. From germline, CDR1 is DFQATT and CDR2 SNEGSKA (reference sequence). The CDR3 protein is CGAGRTSGRFLNNEQFF. As DNA, the CDR3 is TGCGGTGCTGGGAGGACTAGCGGGAGGTTTTTGAACAATGAGCAGTTCTTC.

This clonotype was detected ten times or more. The J gene is TRBJ2-1, the V gene TRBV20-1; maybe TRBD1 (5 bases). Between the trimmed V and J ends, which lost 6 bases and 8 bases, there was a span of 14 bases. CDR3 length equals 12 residues. The germline gives CDR1 DFQATT, CDR2 SNEGSKA (reference sequence). Here the CDR3 reads CSARASRDEQFF. The CDR3 DNA is TGCAGTGCCAGGGCGTCCCGTGATGAGCAGTTCTTC.

The chain couples TRBV12-3 or TRBV12-4 to TRBJ1-1; D is perhaps TRBD1 (5 bases). CDR3 size: 14 residues. Trimming left V 5 bases short and J 4 bases short, with 14 bases between. The CDR3 is CASSQGSGITEAFF. The CDR3, as DNA: TGTGCCAGCAGTCAGGGATCAGGGATCACTGAAGCTTTCTTT.

This clonotype was seen more than once but under ten times. The chain has TRBV20-1 and TRBJ1-4, with D perhaps matching TRBD1 (5 bases). This CDR3 has 16 amino acids. V lost 5 bases and J lost 8, with 24 bases in between. From germline, CDR1 is DFQATT and CDR2 SNEGSKA (reference sequence). DNA of the CDR3: TGCAGTGCTGAAGGACAAGGGAGCCCGTTTCGGGAAAAACTGTTTTTT. Its translation: CSAEGQGSPFREKLFF.

This clonotype was detected many times. The chain couples TRBV5-8 to TRBJ2-1; no firm D call. From germline, CDR1 is SGHTS and CDR2 YDEGEE. The CDR3 length is 15 residues. V dropped 0 bases and J dropped 10 bases, with 17 bases sitting between them. The CDR3 bases are TGTGCCAGCAGCTTGGGGGTGGATCACCTCGAGGAGCAGTTCTTC. It yields the protein CASSLGVDHLEEQFF.

The table lists this clonotype with a few counts. The V call is TRBV12-3 or TRBV12-4, the J call TRBJ2-1; the D is unclear. The V gene lost 1 base and the J gene lost 10 bases, with 8 bases spanning the gap. The CDR3 length is 12 residues. This CDR3 is CASSLGVSEQFF. CDR3 nucleotide sequence: TGTGCCAGCAGTTTAGGCGTATCGGAGCAGTTCTTC.

This clonotype was recorded at least ten times. V is TRBV30 and J is TRBJ1-2, with 7 bases aligning to TRBD1. The J segment lost 0 bases and the V segment lost 6 bases, leaving 10 bases of the junction unmatched. The CDR3 is 15 residues long. Germline lookup yields CDR1 GTSNPN and CDR2 SVGIG (reference sequence). The CDR3 DNA sequence: TGTGCCTGTAAAAATACAGGGGTAACTAACTATGGCTACACCTTC. Protein: CACKNTGVTNYGYTF.

The genes are TRBV4-1 and TRBJ2-7; 8 positions match TRBD2. The CDR3 length is 16 residues. With 2 bases clipped from V and 0 bases from J, the junction kept 6 bases outside the gene matches. Germline V gene data show CDR1 as MGHRA and CDR2 as YSYEKL. The CDR3 loop reads CASSQPGTRHSYEQYF. CDR3 DNA: TGCGCCAGCAGCCAACCCGGGACTAGGCACTCCTACGAGCAGTACTTC.

This clonotype was seen more than once but under ten times. V and J are TRBV28 and TRBJ1-4, with 9 bases matching TRBD1. Germline CDR1 is MDHEN and CDR2 is SYDVKM. The length of the CDR3 is 15 residues. V trimming: 3 bases; J trimming: 7 bases; junction bases outside the gene matches: 6. The CDR3 region is CASSFPTGGGEKLFF. The CDR3 coding sequence is TGTGCCAGCAGTTTCCCGACAGGGGGGGGTGAAAAACTGTTTTTT.

This clonotype appeared many times. The chain carries TRBV6-5 and TRBJ2-7; weak D call: TRBD2 (6 bases). The CDR3 runs 15 residues. Trimming removed 0 bases at V and 1 base at J, with 10 bases between. The germline V gene encodes CDR1 MNHEY and CDR2 SVGAGI. CDR3 loop: CASSYSIAGSYEQYF. In nucleotides, the CDR3 is TGTGCCAGCAGTTACTCGATCGCGGGATCCTACGAGCAGTACTTC.

This clonotype was found many times. The chain is built from TRBV12-3 or TRBV12-4 and TRBJ2-1; 9 bases are shared with TRBD1. The junction had 3 bases not matched to a gene; V was cut back by 6 bases and J by 0 bases. This CDR3 is built from 15 residues. The CDR3, as DNA: TGTGCCAGCAGCCGACAGGGGGGCTCCTACAATGAGCAGTTCTTC. It is translated as CASSRQGGSYNEQFF.

The sample holds many counts of this clonotype. The rearrangement uses TRBV7-2 and TRBJ2-7, with 14 bases fitting TRBD2. Per the germline V gene, CDR1 is SGHTA and CDR2 is FQGNSA. The CDR3 covers 16 residues. V gave up 1 base and J gave up 7 bases; unmatched junction bases: 6. The CDR3 DNA reads as TGTGCCAGCAGCTTAGGACTAGCGGGAGGGCCGCGGGAGCAGTACTTC. Its translation: CASSLGLAGGPREQYF.

The V call is TRBV4-3, the J call TRBJ2-3; D gene ambiguous. V lost 1 base to trimming and J lost 3 bases, with 8 bases between them. This CDR3 region has 14 residues. The germline V gene encodes CDR1 LGHNA and CDR2 YSLEER. CDR3 nucleotides: TGCGCCAGCAGCCAAGGGGTTCCTACAGATACGCAGTATTTT. This encodes CASSQGVPTDTQYF.

The V gene is TRBV6-9, the J gene TRBJ1-2; no definite D call. This CDR3 is 15 amino acids long. Germline V gene data show CDR1 as MNHGY and CDR2 as SVAAGI. V was clipped by 3 bases and J by 8 bases, with 19 bases between them. The DNA of the CDR3 is TGTGCCAGCAGTTACGAGTTCGGGGAGGGAAAAGGCTACACCTTC. Its translation: CASSYEFGEGKGYTF.

This clonotype was detected ten times or more. The chain uses TRBV20-1 and TRBJ2-7; D remains unclear. CDR3 length: 12 amino acids. Trimming cost V 6 bases and J 3 bases, with 12 bases left between them. Looked up from germline, CDR1 is DFQATT and CDR2 is SNEGSKA (reference sequence). Here the CDR3 DNA reads TGCAGTGCCTGTACGGTTAGCTACGAGCAGTACTTC. This encodes CSACTVSYEQYF.

The rearrangement links TRBV20-1 to TRBJ2-7; no firm D call. Germline-derived CDR1 and CDR2 are DFQATT and SNEGSKA (reference sequence). V lost 4 bases and J 0 bases, leaving 7 bases between the germline ends. CDR3 length: 12 residues. The CDR3 bases are TGCAGTGCTAAGTTCAGCTCCTACGAGCAGTACTTC. It codes for CSAKFSSYEQYF.

This clonotype was observed a handful of times. The V call is TRBV6-1, the J call TRBJ2-5; 14 bases are shared with TRBD2. This CDR3 spans 15 amino acids. The J segment lost 4 bases and the V segment lost 5 bases, leaving 3 bases of the junction unmatched. CDR1 is MNHNS, CDR2 SASEGT, per germline. The CDR3 loop is CASSWTSGRLETQYF. The CDR3 DNA follows: TGTGCCAGCAGTTGGACTAGCGGGAGGTTAGAGACCCAGTACTTC.

The V call is TRBV19, the J call TRBJ2-1; D is unresolved. CDR3 length: 15 amino acids. The germline V and J ends were trimmed by 0 bases and 4 bases, with 10 bases remaining between them. Per the germline V gene, CDR1 is LNHDA and CDR2 is SQIVND (reference sequence). This CDR3 is CASSIDPGLYNEQFF. For the CDR3, the DNA is TGTGCCAGTAGTATAGATCCGGGTCTATACAATGAGCAGTTCTTC.

In its sample, this clonotype was seen many times. The chain has TRBV30 and TRBJ1-2, with no clear D. Germline CDR1 GTSNPN, CDR2 SVGIG (reference sequence). The CDR3 is made up of 16 amino acids. V was shortened by 2 bases and J by 0 bases, with 16 bases between the two germline ends. In nucleotides, the CDR3 is TGTGCCTGGAGTAGCCAATTCGGGATAGCTAACTATGGCTACACCTTC. It specifies CAWSSQFGIANYGYTF.

This clonotype has at least ten counts. The rearrangement uses TRBV6-1 and TRBJ2-7, with D perhaps matching TRBD1 or TRBD2 (7 bases each). Germline loops: CDR1 MNHNS, CDR2 SASEGT. The CDR3 extends over 15 amino acids. Trimming took off 0 bases at V and 5 bases at J, with 14 bases between the two ends. CDR3 nucleotides: TGTGCCAGCAGTGAAGCACCAGGGGGGGGCAACGAGCAGTACTTC. Protein sequence: CASSEAPGGGNEQYF.